Below, 29 T cell receptor beta chains from the same sample are listed, as sequenced in a study of CD8 T cells in Susac syndrome. Roughly 0.45 to 1 ug RNA was reverse transcribed with random hexamers. TCRdb re-called the immunoSEQ multiplex PCR reads with MiXCR, one entry per CDR3 protein. The sample comprises some 180,000 distinct CDR3 sequences, roughly 94% of which are singletons, and 0.099% rests with the top ten. Sequenced material: CD4+ T cells from PBMCs. Receptors originate from a human donor with Susac syndrome.

The chain joins TRBV29-1 to TRBJ1-1; the D gene is possibly TRBD1 (6 bases). Germline V gives CDR1 SQVTM, CDR2 ANQGSEA. Trimming left V 6 bases short and J 4 bases short, with 12 bases between. The length of the CDR3 is 12 residues. In DNA form, the CDR3 reads TGCAGCGTACTCACAGGGTTCACTGAAGCTTTCTTT. The encoded protein is CSVLTGFTEAFF.

Here the CDR3 DNA reads TGTGCCAGCAGCTTAACGTGGGACAGAGATGAAAAACTGTTTTTT. Translating it yields CASSLTWDRDEKLFF. The chain recombines TRBV11-3 with TRBJ1-4, with TRBD1 identical over 7 bases. The CDR3 loop spans 15 amino acids. CDR1 is SGHNT and CDR2 is YENEEA in the germline V gene. After removal of 2 bases from V and 6 bases from J, the junction contained 6 bases not matched to a gene.

The CDR3 protein is CASSWAGTSRGGYTF. The DNA of the CDR3 is TGTGCCAGCAGTTGGGCCGGGACGTCCAGGGGAGGCTACACCTTC. The chain recombines TRBV27 with TRBJ1-2; the D gene is possibly TRBD1 (6 bases). This CDR3 comprises 15 residues. CDR1 is MNHEY and CDR2 is SMNVEV in the germline V gene (reference sequence). V shed 4 bases and J shed 8 bases, with 20 bases lying between them.

The genes are TRBV18 and TRBJ1-1; weak D call: TRBD1 (6 bases). The germline V gene has CDR1 KGHSH and CDR2 LQKENI. The V end lost 6 bases, the J end lost 1 base, and 9 bases lay between the germline ends. This CDR3 is 13 amino acids long. The CDR3 coding sequence is TGTGCCAGCTCCCCAGGGGCGAACACTGAAGCTTTCTTT. Translation gives CASSPGANTEAFF.

The chain combines TRBV30 with TRBJ2-6; D not resolved. Germline-derived CDR1 and CDR2 are GTSNPN and SVGIG (reference sequence). The V end was cut by 3 bases, the J end by 4 bases, with 7 bases between. The CDR3 is 13 residues long. The CDR3, as DNA: TGTGCCTGGAGGATACAGGGGGCCAACGTCCTGACTTTC. Its translation: CAWRIQGANVLTF. Using reference TRBV30 and TRBJ2-6 for the parts outside the CDR3, the full variable domain is SQTIHQWPATLVQPVGSPLSLECTVEGTSNPNLYWYRQAAGRGLQLLFYSVGIGQISSEVPQNLSASRPQDRQFILSSKKLLLSDSGFYLCAWRIQGANVLTFGAGSRLTVL.

This chain connects TRBV25-1 to TRBJ2-4, with D uncertain. This CDR3 is built from 11 residues. CDR1 and CDR2 from the germline V gene are MGHDK and SYGVNS. V lost 7 bases to trimming and J lost 15 bases, with 16 bases between them. DNA of the CDR3: TGTGCCAGCATGATCAAGGGCAGGACGTACTTC. This gives the protein CASMIKGRTYF.

The rearrangement links TRBV20-1 to TRBJ2-7; 9 bases are a match to TRBD1. The ends lost 1 base at V and 4 bases at J; junction bases unmatched: 8. Per the germline V gene, CDR1 is DFQATT and CDR2 is SNEGSKA (reference sequence). The CDR3 extends over 15 amino acids. The DNA of the CDR3 is TGCAGTGCTAGAGTACTGGGACAGGGAGGATACGAGCAGTACTTC. Encoded protein: CSARVLGQGGYEQYF.

The rearrangement links TRBV6-6 to TRBJ1-2; 8 positions agree with TRBD1. Germline V lookup: CDR1 MNHNY, CDR2 SVGAGI (reference sequence). The CDR3 runs to 15 residues. The trim removed 7 bases at V and 8 bases at J, leaving 15 bases unmatched. CDR3 sequence: CASTTTGAEGKGYTF. In nucleotides, the CDR3 is TGTGCCAGCACCACGACAGGGGCGGAGGGTAAAGGCTACACCTTC.

The J gene is TRBJ2-1, the V gene TRBV4-2, with 10 bases fitting TRBD1. Looked up from germline, CDR1 is LGHNA and CDR2 is YNFKEQ. The CDR3 extends over 16 amino acids. V lost 3 bases, J lost 2 bases, and 4 bases stayed unmatched. The CDR3, as DNA: TGTGCCAGCAGCCAGACGGGACAGGGGCCCTACAATGAGCAGTTCTTC. It specifies CASSQTGQGPYNEQFF.

V gene TRBV2 combines with J gene TRBJ2-3; 9 bases line up with TRBD2. Per the germline V gene, CDR1 is SNHLY and CDR2 is FYNNEI. The CDR3 is made up of 16 amino acids. The V segment lost 6 bases and the J segment 2 bases; nucleotides outside the gene matches: 9. The chain's CDR3 is CASRKLAGDATDTQYF. The CDR3 DNA reads TGTGCCAGCAGAAAACTAGCGGGCGACGCCACAGATACGCAGTATTTT.

The chain combines TRBV20-1 with TRBJ2-7, with 7 bases identical to TRBD1. CDR1 is DFQATT, CDR2 SNEGSKA, per germline (reference sequence). After removal of 6 bases from V and 0 bases from J, the junction contained 11 bases not matched to a gene. CDR3 size: 15 residues. CDR3 sequence reads: CSAQKSRQGSYEQYF. CDR3 nucleotides: TGCAGTGCCCAAAAATCGCGACAGGGCTCCTACGAGCAGTACTTC.

The sample holds one count of this clonotype. The chain uses TRBV20-1 and TRBJ2-5; D is perhaps TRBD2 (5 bases). V lost 3 bases and J lost 1, with 15 bases in between. The CDR3 covers 15 residues. Germline CDR1 and CDR2: DFQATT and SNEGSKA (reference sequence). CDR3 sequence (DNA): TGCAGTGCTAGGAGGACTCCAGCTACCCAAGAGACCCAGTACTTC. Translating gives CSARRTPATQETQYF.

The chain joins TRBV7-6 to TRBJ1-1; tentatively, D is TRBD1 (6 bases). Trimming removed 1 base at V and 3 bases at J, with 12 bases between. CDR3 length: 15 residues. Per germline, CDR1 SGHVS and CDR2 FNYEAQ. CDR3 in DNA: TGTGCCAGCAGCTTAGACCCAGGGGCTGACACTGAAGCTTTCTTT. Translation: CASSLDPGADTEAFF.

V and J are TRBV5-1 and TRBJ2-5; 10 bases align to TRBD1. This CDR3 has 16 amino acids. CDR1 and CDR2 (germline): SGHRS, YFSETQ. V gave up 0 bases and J gave up 3 bases; unmatched junction bases: 5. The CDR3 here is CASSLDGTGVEETQYF. CDR3 DNA: TGCGCCAGCAGCTTGGACGGGACAGGGGTTGAAGAGACCCAGTACTTC.

This clonotype was counted a single time. V usage is TRBV11-3 and J usage is TRBJ2-7, with D perhaps TRBD1 (6 bases). The V gene's germline CDR1 is SGHNT and CDR2 YENEEA. The CDR3 length is 15 residues. V lost 1 base and J lost 3, with 13 bases in between. As DNA, the CDR3 is TGTGCCAGCAGCTTAGCGTCGGGACATTTCTACGAGCAGTACTTC. Translating it yields CASSLASGHFYEQYF. Variable domain in full (rest from reference TRBV11-3 and TRBJ2-7): EAGVVQSPRYKIIEKKQPVAFWCNPISGHNTLYWYLQNLGQGPELLIRYENEEAVDDSQLPKDRFSAERLKGVDSTLKIQPAELGDSAVYLCASSLASGHFYEQYFGPGTRLTVT.

The chain has TRBV3-1 and TRBJ2-1; weak D call: TRBD2 (6 bases). Germline loops: CDR1 LGHDT, CDR2 YNNKEL (reference sequence). Trimming took 3 bases from V and 6 from J, leaving 15 bases between them. This CDR3 is 15 amino acids long. The CDR3 sequence is CASSHTRTTTNEQFF. The CDR3 coding sequence is TGTGCCAGCAGCCACACCCGGACTACCACCAATGAGCAGTTCTTC.

This clonotype showed up just once. This chain links TRBV29-1 with TRBJ2-7, with 10 bases that match TRBD1. Unmatched junction bases numbered 7, after V lost 7 bases and J lost 7 bases. The germline V gene has CDR1 SQVTM and CDR2 ANQGSEA. CDR3 length: 12 amino acids. The CDR3 is CSAGQGFGEQYF. The DNA for the CDR3 is TGCAGCGCGGGACAGGGGTTCGGGGAGCAGTACTTC.

This chain joins TRBV28 and TRBJ1-1, with D perhaps matching TRBD1 (5 bases). The V gene's germline CDR1 is MDHEN and CDR2 SYDVKM. The V gene lost 6 bases and the J gene lost 7 bases, with 15 bases spanning the gap. CDR3 length: 13 amino acids. The CDR3: CASRAGTGREAFF. Here the CDR3 DNA reads TGTGCCAGCAGGGCCGGGACGGGACGTGAAGCTTTCTTT.

The chain employs TRBV6-2 or TRBV6-3 and TRBJ2-1; 9 bases map to TRBD2. The CDR3 has 16 residues. J lost 3 bases, V lost 6 bases, and 9 bases had no gene match. Germline V gives CDR1 MNHEY, CDR2 SVGEGT. The CDR3 nucleotides are TGTGCCAGCAGAGCTATAAGCGGGGGGAACTACAATGAGCAGTTCTTC. It is translated as CASRAISGGNYNEQFF.

The chain has TRBV20-1 and TRBJ1-4, with 9 positions matching TRBD1. Per germline, CDR1 DFQATT and CDR2 SNEGSKA (reference sequence). There are 16 residues in the CDR3. V dropped 3 bases and J dropped 7; count of bases not matched to a gene: 12. The chain's CDR3 is CSASSAHRGPGEKLFF. The DNA for the CDR3 is TGCAGTGCTAGTTCGGCCCACAGGGGGCCGGGTGAAAAACTGTTTTTT.

The chain employs TRBV28 and TRBJ1-5; D perhaps matches TRBD1 (5 bases). The CDR3 is 11 residues long. The germline CDR1 and CDR2 sequences are MDHEN and SYDVKM. V was cut by 1 base and J by 13 bases, with 8 bases left in between. CDR3 residues: CASSLSQGQHF. CDR3 nucleotide sequence: TGTGCCAGCAGTTTATCCCAGGGTCAGCATTTT.

The J gene is TRBJ1-2, the V gene TRBV7-9; TRBD1 matches at 7 bases. V was clipped by 5 bases and J by 4 bases; unmatched bases: 7. The CDR3 is 14 residues long. The germline CDR1 and CDR2 sequences are SEHNR and FQNEAQ (reference sequence). This CDR3 reads CASSAQGGIYGYTF. For the CDR3, the DNA is TGTGCCAGCAGCGCCCAGGGGGGGATCTATGGCTACACCTTC.

V is TRBV5-4 and J is TRBJ2-1; TRBD2 is a possible D gene (6 bases). CDR3 length: 15 amino acids. V was cut by 0 bases and J by 6 bases, with 13 bases left in between. CDR1 is SGHNT, CDR2 YYREEE, per germline (reference sequence). The CDR3 DNA follows: TGTGCCAGCAGCTTGGGTGGGACTCCACTCAATGAGCAGTTCTTC. Translating it yields CASSLGGTPLNEQFF.

This clonotype has a single count. The chain links TRBV7-9 to TRBJ2-7; the D is unclear. V lost 4 bases, J lost 7 bases, and 8 bases lay in between. CDR1 SEHNR and CDR2 FQNEAQ come from the germline V gene (reference sequence). This CDR3 has 11 amino acids. The DNA of the CDR3 is TGTGCCAGCAGCTCTATGGGAGAGCAGTACTTC. Protein sequence: CASSSMGEQYF.

J is TRBJ2-7 and V is TRBV5-1; D unclear. V lost 4 bases to trimming and J lost 1 base, with 15 bases between them. The CDR3 totals 15 residues. The germline CDR1 and CDR2 sequences are SGHRS and YFSETQ. The CDR3 loop reads CASSVWTSNSYEQYF. As DNA, the CDR3 is TGCGCCAGCAGCGTGTGGACCTCGAATTCCTACGAGCAGTACTTC.

This chain joins TRBV7-8 and TRBJ2-3; possibly TRBD1 for D (6 bases). V shed 6 bases and J shed 1 base, with 17 bases lying between them. The CDR3 totals 16 residues. Germline V gene data show CDR1 as SGHVS and CDR2 as FQNEAQ. This CDR3 is CASRNTGLSGTDTQYF. CDR3 DNA sequence: TGTGCCAGCAGAAATACAGGGTTAAGTGGCACAGATACGCAGTATTTT. The full variable domain, completed using reference TRBV7-8 and TRBJ2-3, is GAGVSQSPRYKVAKRGQDVALRCDPISGHVSLFWYQQALGQGPEFLTYFQNEAQLDKSGLPSDRFFAERPEGSVSTLKIQRTQQEDSAVYLCASRNTGLSGTDTQYFGPGTRLTVL.

The chain links TRBV20-1 to TRBJ2-7; possible D gene TRBD2, 5 bases. The CDR3 extends over 14 amino acids. The germline V and J ends were trimmed by 6 bases and 0 bases, with 15 bases remaining between them. The germline CDR1 and CDR2 sequences are DFQATT and SNEGSKA (reference sequence). The CDR3 sequence: CSAPRTLSSYEQYF. The CDR3 DNA sequence: TGCAGTGCCCCAAGGACTCTAAGCTCCTACGAGCAGTACTTC.

The rearrangement uses TRBV5-4 and TRBJ2-7; D gene ambiguous. The CDR3 has 15 amino acids. From germline, CDR1 is SGHNT and CDR2 YYREEE (reference sequence). V was pared by 0 bases and J by 2 bases, with 12 bases between. The CDR3 DNA sequence: TGTGCCAGCAGCTTGGACAGTCCGGTACCCTACGAGCAGTACTTC. Its translation is CASSLDSPVPYEQYF.

The V and J genes are TRBV20-1 and TRBJ2-1, with D possibly TRBD2 on 6 matching bases. Between the trimmed V and J ends, which lost 3 bases and 7 bases, there was a span of 25 bases. The CDR3 runs 17 residues. The germline V gene has CDR1 DFQATT and CDR2 SNEGSKA (reference sequence). The CDR3 sequence: CSASPFSVIHGGNEQFF. CDR3 DNA sequence: TGCAGTGCTAGTCCGTTTAGCGTGATCCACGGGGGAAATGAGCAGTTCTTC.